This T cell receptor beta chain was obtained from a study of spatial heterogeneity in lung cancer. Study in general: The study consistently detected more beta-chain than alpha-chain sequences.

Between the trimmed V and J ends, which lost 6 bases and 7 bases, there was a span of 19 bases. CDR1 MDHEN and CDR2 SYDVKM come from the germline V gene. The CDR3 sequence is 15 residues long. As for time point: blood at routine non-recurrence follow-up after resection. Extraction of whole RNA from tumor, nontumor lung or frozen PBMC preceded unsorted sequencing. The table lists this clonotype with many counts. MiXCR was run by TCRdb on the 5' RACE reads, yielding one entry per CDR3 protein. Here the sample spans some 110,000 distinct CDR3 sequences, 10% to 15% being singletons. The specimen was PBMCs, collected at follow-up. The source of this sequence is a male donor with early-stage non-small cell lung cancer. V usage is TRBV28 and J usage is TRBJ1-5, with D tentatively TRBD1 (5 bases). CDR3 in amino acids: CASSGATVLWQPQHF. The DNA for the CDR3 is TGTGCCAGCAGCGGGGCCACAGTCTTGTGGCAGCCCCAGCATTTT.